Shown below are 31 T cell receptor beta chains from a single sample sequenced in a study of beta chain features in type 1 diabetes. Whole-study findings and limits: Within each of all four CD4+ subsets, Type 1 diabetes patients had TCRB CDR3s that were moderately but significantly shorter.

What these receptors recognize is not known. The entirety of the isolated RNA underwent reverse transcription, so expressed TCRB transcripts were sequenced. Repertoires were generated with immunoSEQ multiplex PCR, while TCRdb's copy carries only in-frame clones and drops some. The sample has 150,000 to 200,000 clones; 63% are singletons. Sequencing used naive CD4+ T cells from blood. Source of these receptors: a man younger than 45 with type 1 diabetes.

CDR3 sequence (DNA): TGTGCCAGCAGTGACTCATCTAGAGACTCTGGGGCCAACGTCCTGACTTTC. The encoded protein is CASSDSSRDSGANVLTF. This chain joins TRBV6-4 and TRBJ2-6; D is undetermined. There are 17 residues in the CDR3. Trimming took 0 bases from V and 0 from J, leaving 9 bases between them. The germline gives CDR1 MRHNA, CDR2 SNTAGT.

The CDR3 DNA reads as TGTGCCAGCAGCCGGGACGAGGACAATGAGCAGTTCTTC. It codes for CASSRDEDNEQFF. This chain connects TRBV6-1 to TRBJ2-1; D may be TRBD1 or TRBD2 (5 bases each). The V and J ends lost 6 bases and 5 bases respectively, with 11 bases between them. Germline V gene sequence: CDR1 MNHNS, CDR2 SASEGT. The CDR3 spans 13 residues.

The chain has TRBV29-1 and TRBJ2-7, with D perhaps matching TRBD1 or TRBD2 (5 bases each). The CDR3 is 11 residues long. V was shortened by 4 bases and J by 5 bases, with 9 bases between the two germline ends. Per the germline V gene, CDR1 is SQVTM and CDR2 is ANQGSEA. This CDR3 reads CSVAWGNEQYF. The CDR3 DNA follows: TGCAGCGTTGCTTGGGGGAACGAGCAGTACTTC.

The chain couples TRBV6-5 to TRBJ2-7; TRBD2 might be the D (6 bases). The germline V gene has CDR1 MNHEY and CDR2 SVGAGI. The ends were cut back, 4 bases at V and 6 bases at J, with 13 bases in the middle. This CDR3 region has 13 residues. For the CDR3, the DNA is TGTGCCAGCAGTTGGAGGGGCCGAGGCGAGCAGTACTTC. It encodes CASSWRGRGEQYF.

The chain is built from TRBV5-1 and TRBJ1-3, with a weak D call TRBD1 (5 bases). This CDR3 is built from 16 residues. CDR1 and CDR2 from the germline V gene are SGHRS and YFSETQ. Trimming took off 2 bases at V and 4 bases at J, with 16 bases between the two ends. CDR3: CASSLNLGGRGNTIYF. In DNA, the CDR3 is TGCGCCAGCAGCTTAAATCTCGGGGGAAGAGGAAACACCATATATTTT.

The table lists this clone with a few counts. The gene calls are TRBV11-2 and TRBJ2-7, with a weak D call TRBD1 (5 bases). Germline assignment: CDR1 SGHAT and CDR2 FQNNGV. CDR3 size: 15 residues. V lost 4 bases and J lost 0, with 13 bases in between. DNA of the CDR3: TGTGCCAGCAGCTCAAGGGGATTGGGCTCCTACGAGCAGTACTTC. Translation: CASSSRGLGSYEQYF.

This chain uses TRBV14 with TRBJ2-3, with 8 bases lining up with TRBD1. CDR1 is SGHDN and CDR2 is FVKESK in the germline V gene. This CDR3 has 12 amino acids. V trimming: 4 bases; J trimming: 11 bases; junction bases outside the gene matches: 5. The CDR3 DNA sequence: TGTGCCAGCAGCCCCGGGACAGGACGGCAGTATTTT. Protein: CASSPGTGRQYF.

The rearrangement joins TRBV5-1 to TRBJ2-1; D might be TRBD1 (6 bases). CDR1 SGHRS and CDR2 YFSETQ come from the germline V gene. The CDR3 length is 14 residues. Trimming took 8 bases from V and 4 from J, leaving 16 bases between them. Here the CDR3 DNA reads TGCGCCAGTATCCCGCCAGGGGATTACAATGAGCAGTTCTTC. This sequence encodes CASIPPGDYNEQFF.

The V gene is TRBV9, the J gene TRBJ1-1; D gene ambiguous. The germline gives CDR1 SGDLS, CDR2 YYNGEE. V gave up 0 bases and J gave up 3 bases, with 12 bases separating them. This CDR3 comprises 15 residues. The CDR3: CASSVGSGIDTEAFF. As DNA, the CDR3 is TGTGCCAGCAGCGTAGGTTCAGGTATCGACACTGAAGCTTTCTTT.

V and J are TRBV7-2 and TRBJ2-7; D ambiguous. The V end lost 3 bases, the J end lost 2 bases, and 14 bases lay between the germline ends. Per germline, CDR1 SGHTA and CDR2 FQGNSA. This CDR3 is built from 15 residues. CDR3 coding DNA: TGTGCCAGCAGCTTGGAAGTTGGGCTACCCTACGAGCAGTACTTC. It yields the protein CASSLEVGLPYEQYF.

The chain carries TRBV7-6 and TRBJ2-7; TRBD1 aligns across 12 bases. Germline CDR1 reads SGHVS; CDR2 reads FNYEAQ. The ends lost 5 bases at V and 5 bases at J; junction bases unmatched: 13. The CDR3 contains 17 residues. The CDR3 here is CASSPPSGQGAPNEQYF. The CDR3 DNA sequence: TGTGCCAGCAGCCCGCCATCGGGACAGGGGGCGCCTAACGAGCAGTACTTC.

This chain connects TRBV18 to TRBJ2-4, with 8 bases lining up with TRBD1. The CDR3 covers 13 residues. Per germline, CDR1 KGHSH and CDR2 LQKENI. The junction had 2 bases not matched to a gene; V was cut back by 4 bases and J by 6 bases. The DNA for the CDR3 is TGTGCCAGCTCACAGGGGACAGGAAACATTCAGTACTTC. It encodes CASSQGTGNIQYF. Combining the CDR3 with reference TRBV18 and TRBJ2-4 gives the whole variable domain NAGVMQNPRHLVRRRGQEARLRCSPMKGHSHVYWYRQLPEEGLKFMVYLQKENIIDESGMPKERFSAEFPKEGPSILRIQQVVRGDSAAYFCASSQGTGNIQYFGAGTRLSVL.

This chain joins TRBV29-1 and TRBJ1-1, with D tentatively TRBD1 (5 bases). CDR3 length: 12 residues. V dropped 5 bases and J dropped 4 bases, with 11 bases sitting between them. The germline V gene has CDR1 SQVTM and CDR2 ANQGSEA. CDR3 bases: TGCAGCGTTCTGGGGCGGAGCACTGAAGCTTTCTTT. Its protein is CSVLGRSTEAFF.

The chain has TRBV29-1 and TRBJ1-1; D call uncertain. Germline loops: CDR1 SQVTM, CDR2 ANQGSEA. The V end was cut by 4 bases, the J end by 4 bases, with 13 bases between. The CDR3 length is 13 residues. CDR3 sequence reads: CSVGVQMGTEAFF. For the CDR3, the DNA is TGCAGCGTTGGTGTCCAGATGGGCACTGAAGCTTTCTTT.

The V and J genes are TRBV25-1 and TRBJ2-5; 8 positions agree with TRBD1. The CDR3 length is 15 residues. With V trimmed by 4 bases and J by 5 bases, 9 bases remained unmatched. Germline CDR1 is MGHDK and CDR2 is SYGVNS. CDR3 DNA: TGTGCCAGCAGTGGGCAGGGGGCGCCATGGGAGACCCAGTACTTC. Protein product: CASSGQGAPWETQYF. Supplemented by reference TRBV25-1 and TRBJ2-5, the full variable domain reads EADIYQTPRYLVIGTGKKITLECSQTMGHDKMYWYQQDPGMELHLIHYSYGVNSTEKGDLSSESTVSRIRTEHFPLTLESARPSHTSQYLCASSGQGAPWETQYFGPGTRLLVL.

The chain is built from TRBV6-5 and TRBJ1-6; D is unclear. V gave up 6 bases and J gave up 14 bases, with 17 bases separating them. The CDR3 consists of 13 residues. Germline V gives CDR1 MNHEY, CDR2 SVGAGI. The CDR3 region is CASSPVPTGALHF. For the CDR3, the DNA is TGTGCCAGCAGCCCCGTCCCAACCGGAGCCCTCCACTTT.

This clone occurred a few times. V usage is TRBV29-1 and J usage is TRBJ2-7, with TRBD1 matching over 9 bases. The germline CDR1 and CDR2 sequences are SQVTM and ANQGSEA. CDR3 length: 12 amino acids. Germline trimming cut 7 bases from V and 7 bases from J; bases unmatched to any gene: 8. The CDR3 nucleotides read TGCAGCGGAGGACAGGGGACTGGGGAGCAGTACTTC. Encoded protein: CSGGQGTGEQYF.

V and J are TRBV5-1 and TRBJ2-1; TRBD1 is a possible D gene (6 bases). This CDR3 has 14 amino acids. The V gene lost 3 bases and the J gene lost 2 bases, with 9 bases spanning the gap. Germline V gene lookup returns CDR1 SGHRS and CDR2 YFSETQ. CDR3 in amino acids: CASSSGQPYNEQFF. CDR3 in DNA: TGCGCCAGCAGCTCCGGACAGCCCTACAATGAGCAGTTCTTC.

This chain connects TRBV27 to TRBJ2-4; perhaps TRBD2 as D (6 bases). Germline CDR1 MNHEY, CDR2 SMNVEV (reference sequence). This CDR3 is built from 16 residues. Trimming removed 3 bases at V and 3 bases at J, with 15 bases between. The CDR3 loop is CASSFGGGRGKNIQYF. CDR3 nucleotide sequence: TGTGCCAGCAGTTTCGGAGGAGGGCGGGGCAAAAACATTCAGTACTTC.

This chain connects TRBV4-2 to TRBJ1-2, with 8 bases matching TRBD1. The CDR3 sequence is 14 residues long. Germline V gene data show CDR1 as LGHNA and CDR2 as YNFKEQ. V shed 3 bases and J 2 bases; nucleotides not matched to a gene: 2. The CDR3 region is CASSQTGANYGYTF. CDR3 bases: TGTGCCAGCAGCCAGACAGGGGCCAACTATGGCTACACCTTC.

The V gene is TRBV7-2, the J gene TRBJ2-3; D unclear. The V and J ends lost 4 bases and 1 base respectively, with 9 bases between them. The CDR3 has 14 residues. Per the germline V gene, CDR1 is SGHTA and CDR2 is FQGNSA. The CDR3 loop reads CASSYSGGTDTQYF. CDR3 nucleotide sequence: TGTGCCAGCAGCTATTCAGGCGGCACAGATACGCAGTATTTT.

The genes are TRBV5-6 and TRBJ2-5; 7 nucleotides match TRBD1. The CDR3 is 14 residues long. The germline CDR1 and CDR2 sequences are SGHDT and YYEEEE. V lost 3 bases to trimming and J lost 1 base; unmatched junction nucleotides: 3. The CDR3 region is CASSSTGIQETQYF. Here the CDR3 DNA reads TGTGCCAGCAGCTCGACAGGGATCCAAGAGACCCAGTACTTC.

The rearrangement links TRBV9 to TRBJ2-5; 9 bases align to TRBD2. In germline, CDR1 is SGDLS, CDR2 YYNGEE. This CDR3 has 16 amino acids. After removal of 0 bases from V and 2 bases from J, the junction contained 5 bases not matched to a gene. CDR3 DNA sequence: TGTGCCAGCAGCGTAGGGAGCGGGGGGCCTCAAGAGACCCAGTACTTC. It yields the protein CASSVGSGGPQETQYF.

The CDR3 is CASSSGRELFYEQYF. For the CDR3, the DNA is TGTGCCAGCAGCTCGGGGAGGGAACTATTCTACGAGCAGTACTTC. The chain employs TRBV7-2 and TRBJ2-7, with TRBD2 matching 7 bases. Germline-derived CDR1 and CDR2 are SGHTA and FQGNSA. The V gene end was trimmed by 4 bases and the J gene end by 3 bases; junction bases not matched to a gene: 9. CDR3 size: 15 residues.

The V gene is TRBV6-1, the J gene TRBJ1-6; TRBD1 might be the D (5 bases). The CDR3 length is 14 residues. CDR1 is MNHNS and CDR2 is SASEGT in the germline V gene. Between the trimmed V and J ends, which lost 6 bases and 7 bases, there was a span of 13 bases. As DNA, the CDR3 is TGTGCCAGCAGATCGGGACTGGCAAATTCACCCCTCCACTTT. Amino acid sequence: CASRSGLANSPLHF.

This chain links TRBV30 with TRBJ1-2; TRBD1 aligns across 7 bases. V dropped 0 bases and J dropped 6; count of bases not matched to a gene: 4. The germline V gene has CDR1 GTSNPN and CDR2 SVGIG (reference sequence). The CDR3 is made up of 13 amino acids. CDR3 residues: CAWSVAGGNGYTF. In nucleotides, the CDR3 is TGTGCCTGGAGTGTAGCAGGGGGAAATGGCTACACCTTC.

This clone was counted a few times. The CDR3 sequence: CASSLRGRQGPNQPQHF. The CDR3 DNA sequence: TGTGCCAGCAGCTTAAGAGGCCGACAGGGCCCAAATCAGCCCCAGCATTTT. This chain uses TRBV7-2 with TRBJ1-5, with 7 bases identical to TRBD1. V trimming: 2 bases; J trimming: 4 bases; junction bases outside the gene matches: 11. The V gene's germline CDR1 is SGHTA and CDR2 FQGNSA. The CDR3 runs to 17 residues.

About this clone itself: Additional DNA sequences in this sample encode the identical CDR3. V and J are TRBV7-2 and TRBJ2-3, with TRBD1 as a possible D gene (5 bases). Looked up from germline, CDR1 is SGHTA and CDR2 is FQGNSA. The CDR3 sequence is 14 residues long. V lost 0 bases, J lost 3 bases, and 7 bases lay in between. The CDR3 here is CASSLAQGTDTQYF. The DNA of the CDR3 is TGTGCCAGCAGCTTAGCGCAGGGTACAGATACGCAGTATTTT.

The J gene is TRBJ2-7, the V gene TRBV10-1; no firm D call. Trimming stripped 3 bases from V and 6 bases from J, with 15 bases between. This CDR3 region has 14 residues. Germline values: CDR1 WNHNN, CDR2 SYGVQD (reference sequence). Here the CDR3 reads CASSEDGVYLEQYF. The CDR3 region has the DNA TGCGCCAGCAGTGAAGACGGAGTATACCTCGAGCAGTACTTC.

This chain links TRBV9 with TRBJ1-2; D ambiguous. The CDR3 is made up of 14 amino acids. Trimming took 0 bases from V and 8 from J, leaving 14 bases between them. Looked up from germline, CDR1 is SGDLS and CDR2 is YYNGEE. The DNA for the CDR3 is TGTGCCAGCAGCGTAGTGGATGGCTCGTCCGGCTACACCTTC. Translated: CASSVVDGSSGYTF.

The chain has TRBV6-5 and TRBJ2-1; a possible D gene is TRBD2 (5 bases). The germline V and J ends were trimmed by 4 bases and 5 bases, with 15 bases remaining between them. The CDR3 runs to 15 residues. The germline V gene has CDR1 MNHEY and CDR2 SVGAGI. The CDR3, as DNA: TGTGCCAGCAGTTTACCGAGCGGAGTGAACAATGAGCAGTTCTTC. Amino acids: CASSLPSGVNNEQFF.